The sequence of this T cell receptor beta chain was determined in a study of blood T cells in healthy people across ages. Whole-study results and caveats: Unknown CMV status may confound age-related changes in expanded clones. Diversity estimates from one million T cells were considered underestimates.

Primed by a sample-barcoded 5' primer and a J-beta primer mix, a second PCR proceeded for 7 to 11 cycles. Sequencing yielded, for each sample, at least 3 million paired-end reads carrying CDR3. Using its own MiXCR run on the 5' RACE reads, TCRdb lists one record per CDR3 protein. The sample shows roughly 700,000 distinct CDR3 sequences, about 52% of them seen only once. Notes on this clonotype: The antigen remains unidentified.

This CDR3 has 16 amino acids. J was trimmed by 8 bases and V by 5 bases; bases with no gene match: 11. Germline V gene sequence: CDR1 SGHAT, CDR2 FQNNGV. This clonotype was sampled from an older woman in good health. The rearrangement uses TRBV11-2 and TRBJ2-1; 11 positions agree with TRBD2. The sample comprised blood. The CDR3 DNA reads as TGTGCCAGCAGCGCATTAGGGACTAGCGGAGTACATGAGCAGTTCTTC. Its protein is CASSALGTSGVHEQFF. The full variable domain, in which reference TRBV11-2 and TRBJ2-1 provide the parts outside the CDR3, is EAGVAQSPRYKIIEKRQSVAFWCNPISGHATLYWYQQILGQGPKLLIQFQNNGVVDDSQLPKDRFSAERLKGVDSTLKIQPAKLEDSAVYLCASSALGTSGVHEQFFGPGTRLTVL.